Listed below are T cell receptor beta chains from one sample, sequenced in a study of spatial heterogeneity in lung cancer. MiXCR was run by TCRdb on the 5' RACE reads, yielding one entry per CDR3 protein. Of 100,000 to 110,000 distinct CDR3 sequences in the sample, 4.4% are singletons; the top ten hold roughly 20%. This specimen consisted of lung tumor tissue, obtained at surgery. These receptors originate from a male donor with early-stage non-small cell lung cancer. Each CDR3 is given with its conserved first and last residue. D genes are given only for firm matches. Sizes are listed as once, few or many counts, or a class when the clone is expanded.

length	size	J	D	V	CDR3	DNA
14	many	TRBJ1-6	NA	TRBV15	CATSRFNLNSPLHF	TGTGCCACCAGCAGGTTCAATCTAAATTCACCCCTCCACTTT
16	many	TRBJ2-3	NA	TRBV12-3/TRBV12-4	CASSPLALQVSDTQYF	TGTGCCAGCAGTCCGCTAGCGCTCCAGGTCTCGGATACGCAGTATTTT
14	many	TRBJ2-5	TRBD2	TRBV5-6	CASSLSGTTETQYF	TGTGCCAGCAGCTTGAGTGGGACTACAGAGACCCAGTACTTC
13	many	TRBJ2-7	NA	TRBV5-1	CASSLDPAYEQYF	TGCGCCAGCAGCTTGGACCCTGCCTACGAGCAGTACTTC
13	many	TRBJ2-2	NA	TRBV12-3/TRBV12-4	CASSTTGLRELFF	TGTGCCAGCAGCACGACTGGTTTGAGGGAGCTGTTTTTT
14	many	TRBJ1-6	TRBD1	TRBV5-1	CASSLEGADSPLHF	TGCGCCAGCAGCTTGGAGGGGGCTGATTCACCCCTCCACTTT
13	many	TRBJ1-2	TRBD1	TRBV19	CASSPRDSYGYTF	TGTGCCAGTAGCCCCCGGGACAGCTATGGCTACACCTTC
16	many	TRBJ1-5	NA	TRBV25-1	CASSEWGDGANQPQHF	TGTGCCAGCAGTGAATGGGGGGATGGGGCGAATCAGCCCCAGCATTTT
13	many	TRBJ1-5	NA	TRBV5-1	CASSFGNNQPQHF	TGCGCCAGCAGCTTTGGAAACAATCAGCCCCAGCATTTT
15	few	TRBJ2-5	NA	TRBV7-9	CASSSGPGEGETQYF	TGTGCCAGCAGCTCCGGACCGGGCGAAGGGGAGACCCAGTACTTC
16	many	TRBJ2-3	TRBD2	TRBV19	CASSTGASGSTDTQYF	TGTGCCAGTAGTACCGGCGCTAGCGGGAGTACAGATACGCAGTATTTT
16	many	TRBJ1-2	NA	TRBV3-1	CASSQVPGLQNYGYTF	TGTGCCAGCAGCCAAGTTCCAGGGTTACAAAACTATGGCTACACCTTC